This T cell receptor (beta chain) was captured in a study of PD-L1 blockade in urothelial cancer. In germline, CDR1 is SEHNR, CDR2 FQNEAQ (reference sequence). Germline trimming cut 4 bases from V and 5 bases from J; bases unmatched to any gene: 8. The length of the CDR3 is 15 residues. The investigators introduced synthetic TCR analog templates into each PCR as spikes. The method was immunoSEQ multiplex PCR; TCRdb's version includes in-frame clones alone and lacks a portion of them. The sample lists 75,000 to 95,000 clones, less than 95% occurring once. This sample's time point: peripheral blood 6 weeks after treatment start. Each individual provided 1 to 8 samples (taken pretreatment and on-treatment).

This sequence joins TRBV7-9 and TRBJ2-7, with TRBD1 identical over 10 bases. Sequenced here: PBMCs, sampled around atezolizumab (anti-PD-L1) treatment. This TCR was sampled from a woman older than 75 with urothelial cancer. Here the CDR3 DNA reads TGTGCCAGCAGCTCTCTCCGGGACAGGGGAAACGAGCAGTACTTC. Protein: CASSSLRDRGNEQYF. The whole variable domain, filled in from reference TRBV7-9 and TRBJ2-7, reads DTGVSQNPRHKITKRGQNVTFRCDPISEHNRLYWYRQTLGQGPEFLTYFQNEAQLEKSRLLSDRFSAERPKGSFSTLEIQRTEQGDSAMYLCASSSLRDRGNEQYFGPGTRLTVT.